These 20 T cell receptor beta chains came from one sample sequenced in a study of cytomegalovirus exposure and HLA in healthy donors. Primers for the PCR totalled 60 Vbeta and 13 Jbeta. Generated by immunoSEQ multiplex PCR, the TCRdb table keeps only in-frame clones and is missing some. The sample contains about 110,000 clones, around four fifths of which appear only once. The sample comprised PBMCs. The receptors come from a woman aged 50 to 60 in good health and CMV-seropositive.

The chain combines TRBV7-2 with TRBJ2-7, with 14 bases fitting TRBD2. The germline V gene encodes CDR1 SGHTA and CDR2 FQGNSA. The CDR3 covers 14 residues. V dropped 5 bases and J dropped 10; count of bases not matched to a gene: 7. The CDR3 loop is CASSPRLAGGRQYF. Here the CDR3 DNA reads TGTGCCAGCAGCCCACGACTAGCGGGGGGGCGTCAGTACTTC.

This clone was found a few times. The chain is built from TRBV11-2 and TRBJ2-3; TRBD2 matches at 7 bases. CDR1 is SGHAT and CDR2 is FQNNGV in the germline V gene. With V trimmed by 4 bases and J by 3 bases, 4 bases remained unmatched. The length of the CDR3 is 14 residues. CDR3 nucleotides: TGTGCCAGCAGCTCACTAGCGTCGACAGATACGCAGTATTTT. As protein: CASSSLASTDTQYF.

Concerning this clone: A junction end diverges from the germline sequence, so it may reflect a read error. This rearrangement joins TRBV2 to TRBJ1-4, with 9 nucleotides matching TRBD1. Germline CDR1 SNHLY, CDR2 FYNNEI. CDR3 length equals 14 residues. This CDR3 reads CASSLQPTGTGRLF. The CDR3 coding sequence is TGTGCCAGCAGTCTACAGCCAACCGGGACAGGGCGGCTTTTT.

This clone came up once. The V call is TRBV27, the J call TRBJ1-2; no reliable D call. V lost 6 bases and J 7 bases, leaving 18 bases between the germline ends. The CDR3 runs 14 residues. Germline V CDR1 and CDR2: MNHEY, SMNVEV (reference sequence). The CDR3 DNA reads TGTGCCAGCAGCTCCTCCTCGGTCGGGTTTGGCTACACCTTC. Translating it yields CASSSSSVGFGYTF.

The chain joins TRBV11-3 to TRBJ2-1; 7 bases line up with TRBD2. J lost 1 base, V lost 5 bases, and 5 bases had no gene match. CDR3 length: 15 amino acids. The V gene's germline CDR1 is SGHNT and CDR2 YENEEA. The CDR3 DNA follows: TGTGCCAGCAGCCCCACTAGCGCGTCCTACAATGAGCAGTTCTTC. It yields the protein CASSPTSASYNEQFF.

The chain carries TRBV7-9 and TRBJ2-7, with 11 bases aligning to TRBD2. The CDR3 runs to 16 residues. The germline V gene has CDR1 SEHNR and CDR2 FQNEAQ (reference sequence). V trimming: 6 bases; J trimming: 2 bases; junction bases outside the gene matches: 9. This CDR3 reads CASSYTSGSRTYEQYF. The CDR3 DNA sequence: TGTGCCAGCAGTTATACTAGCGGGAGTAGGACCTACGAGCAGTACTTC. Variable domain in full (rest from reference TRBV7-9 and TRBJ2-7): DTGVSQNPRHKITKRGQNVTFRCDPISEHNRLYWYRQTLGQGPEFLTYFQNEAQLEKSRLLSDRFSAERPKGSFSTLEIQRTEQGDSAMYLCASSYTSGSRTYEQYFGPGTRLTVT.

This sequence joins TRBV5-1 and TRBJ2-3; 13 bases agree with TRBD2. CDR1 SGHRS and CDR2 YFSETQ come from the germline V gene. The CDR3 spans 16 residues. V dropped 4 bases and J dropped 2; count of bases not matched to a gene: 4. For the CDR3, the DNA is TGCGCCAGCAGCGTGGGACTAGCGGGGAACACAGATACGCAGTATTTT. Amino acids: CASSVGLAGNTDTQYF.

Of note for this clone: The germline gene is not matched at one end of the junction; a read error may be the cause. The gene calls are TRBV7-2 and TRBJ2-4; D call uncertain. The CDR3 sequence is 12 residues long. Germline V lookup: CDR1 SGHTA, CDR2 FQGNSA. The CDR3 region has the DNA TGTGCCAGCAGCTTAACCGCAAACAGTCAGTACTTC. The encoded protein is CASSLTANSQYF. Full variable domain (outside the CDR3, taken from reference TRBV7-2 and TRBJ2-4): GAGVSQSPSNKVTEKGKDVELRCDPISGHTALYWYRQSLGQGLEFLIYFQGNSAPDKSGLPSDRFSAERTGGSVSTLTIQRTQQEDSAVYLCASSLTANSQYFGAGTRLSVL.

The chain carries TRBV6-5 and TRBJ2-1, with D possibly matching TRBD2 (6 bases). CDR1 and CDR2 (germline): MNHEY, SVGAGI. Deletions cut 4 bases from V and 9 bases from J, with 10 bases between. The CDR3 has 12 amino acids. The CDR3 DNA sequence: TGTGCCAGCAGTTCCGGGGGAGGTGAGCAGTTCTTC. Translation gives CASSSGGGEQFF.

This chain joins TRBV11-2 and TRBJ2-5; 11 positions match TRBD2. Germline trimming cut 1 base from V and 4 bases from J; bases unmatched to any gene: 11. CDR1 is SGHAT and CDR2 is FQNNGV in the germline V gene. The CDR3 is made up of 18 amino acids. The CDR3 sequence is CASSLGNLAGGPGETQYF. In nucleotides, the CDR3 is TGTGCCAGCAGCTTAGGGAATTTAGCGGGAGGGCCGGGAGAGACCCAGTACTTC.

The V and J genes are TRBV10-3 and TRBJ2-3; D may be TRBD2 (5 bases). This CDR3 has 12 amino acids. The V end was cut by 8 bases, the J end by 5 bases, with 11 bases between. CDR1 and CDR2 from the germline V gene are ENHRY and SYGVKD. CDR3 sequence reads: CAISAAGDTQYF. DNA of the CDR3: TGTGCCATCTCCGCCGCGGGAGATACGCAGTATTTT.

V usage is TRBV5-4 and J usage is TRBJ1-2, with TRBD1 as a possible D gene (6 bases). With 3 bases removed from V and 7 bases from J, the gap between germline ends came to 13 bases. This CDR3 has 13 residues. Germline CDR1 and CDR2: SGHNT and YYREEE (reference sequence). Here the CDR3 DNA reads TGTGCCAGCAGCTCCTGGGACATCCGTGGCTACACCTTC. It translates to CASSSWDIRGYTF.

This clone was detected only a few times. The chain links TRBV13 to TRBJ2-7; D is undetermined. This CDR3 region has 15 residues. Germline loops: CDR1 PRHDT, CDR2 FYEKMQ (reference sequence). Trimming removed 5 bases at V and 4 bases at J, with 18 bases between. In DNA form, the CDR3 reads TGTGCCAGCAGCCCCCAGTCCTATGGCAGGTACGAGCAGTACTTC. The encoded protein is CASSPQSYGRYEQYF.

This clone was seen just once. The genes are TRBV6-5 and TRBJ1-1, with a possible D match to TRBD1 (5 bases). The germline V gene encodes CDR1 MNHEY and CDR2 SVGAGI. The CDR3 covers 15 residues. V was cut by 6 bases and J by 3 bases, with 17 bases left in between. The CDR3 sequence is CASRHGRQPYTEAFF. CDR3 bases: TGTGCCAGCAGACACGGCCGACAGCCGTACACTGAAGCTTTCTTT.

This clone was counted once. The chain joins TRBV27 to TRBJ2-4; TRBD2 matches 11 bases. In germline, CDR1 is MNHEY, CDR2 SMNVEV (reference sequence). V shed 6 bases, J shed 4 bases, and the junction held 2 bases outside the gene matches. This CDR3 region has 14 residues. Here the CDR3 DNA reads TGTGCCAGCAGACTAGCGGGAGAAAAAAACATTCAGTACTTC. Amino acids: CASRLAGEKNIQYF.

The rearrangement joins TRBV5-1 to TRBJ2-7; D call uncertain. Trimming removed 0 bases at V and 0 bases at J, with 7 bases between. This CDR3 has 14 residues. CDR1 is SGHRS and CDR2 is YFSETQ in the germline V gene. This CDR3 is CASSLEADSYEQYF. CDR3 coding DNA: TGCGCCAGCAGCTTGGAGGCGGACTCCTACGAGCAGTACTTC.

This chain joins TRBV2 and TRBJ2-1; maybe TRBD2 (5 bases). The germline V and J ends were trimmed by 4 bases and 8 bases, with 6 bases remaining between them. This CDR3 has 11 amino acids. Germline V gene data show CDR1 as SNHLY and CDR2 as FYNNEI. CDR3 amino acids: CASSARDEQFF. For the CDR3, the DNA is TGTGCCAGCAGTGCGAGGGATGAGCAGTTCTTC.

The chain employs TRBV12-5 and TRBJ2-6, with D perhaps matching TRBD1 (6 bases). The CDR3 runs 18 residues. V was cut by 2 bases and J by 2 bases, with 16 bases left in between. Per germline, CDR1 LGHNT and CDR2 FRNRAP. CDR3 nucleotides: TGTGCTAGTGGTTTGTCCACAGGGAGTGGCACTGGGGCCAACGTCCTGACTTTC. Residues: CASGLSTGSGTGANVLTF.

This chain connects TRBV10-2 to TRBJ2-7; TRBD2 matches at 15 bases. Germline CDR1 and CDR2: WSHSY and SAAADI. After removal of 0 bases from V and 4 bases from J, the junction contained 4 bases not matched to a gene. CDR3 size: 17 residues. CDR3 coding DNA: TGCGCCAGCAGTGAGTCGGTCGGACTAGCGGGGGGGTACGAGCAGTACTTC. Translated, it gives CASSESVGLAGGYEQYF.

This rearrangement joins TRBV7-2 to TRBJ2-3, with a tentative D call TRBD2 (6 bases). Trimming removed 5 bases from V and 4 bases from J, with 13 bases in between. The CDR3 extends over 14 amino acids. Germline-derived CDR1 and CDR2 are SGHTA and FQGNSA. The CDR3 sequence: CASSLGGPPDTQYF. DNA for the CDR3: TGTGCCAGCAGCCTCGGAGGGCCCCCAGATACGCAGTATTTT.